These T cell receptor beta chains were read from a single sample in a study of graft-versus-host responses after intestinal transplantation. Measured with immunoSEQ multiplex PCR; TCRdb has only the in-frame clones, and not every one. The table records 96,000 or so clones, around nine tenths of them present only once. Their specific antigens are unknown. The sequencing here drew on unstimulated CD4+ T cells sorted from spleen or lymph node cells, taken before intestinal transplant. Receptors originate from a human donor who received an intestinal transplant. The CDR3 runs from the conserved cysteine through the conserved F or W. A D gene is named only where the DNA matches it firmly. Some rows have no size entry. The others give once, few or many, or a class for an expanded clone.

V	D	size	J	CDR3	DNA
TRBV30	TRBD1	.	TRBJ1-2	CAWSVRRQGDGYTF	TGTGCCTGGAGTGTACGGCGTCAGGGGGATGGCTACACCTTC
TRBV6-1	.	.	TRBJ2-6	CASSERVSGANVLTF	TGTGCCAGCAGTGAAAGAGTCTCTGGGGCCAACGTCCTGACTTTC
TRBV7-9	TRBD1	.	TRBJ1-2	CASSRDRGGGYTF	TGTGCCAGCAGCAGGGACAGGGGAGGAGGCTACACCTTC
TRBV10-3	TRBD2	.	TRBJ2-1	CAISELAGDEQFF	TGTGCCATCAGTGAGTTAGCGGGGGATGAGCAGTTCTTC
TRBV5-1	.	.	TRBJ2-7	CASSLAGGPRTFGIASYEQYF	TGCGCCAGCAGCTTGGCCGGAGGACCGAGAACTTTTGGGATAGCATCCTACGAGCAGTACTTC
TRBV6-6	.	.	TRBJ2-1	CASSPEFSEQFF	TGTGCCAGCAGCCCTGAATTTAGTGAGCAGTTCTTC
TRBV30	.	.	TRBJ2-3	CAWRMQGSDTQYF	TGTGCCTGGAGGATGCAGGGCTCAGATACGCAGTATTTT
TRBV11-3	TRBD1	.	TRBJ2-7	CASSLGTGASYEQYF	TGTGCCAGCAGCTTAGGGACAGGGGCCTCCTACGAGCAGTACTTC
TRBV15	.	.	TRBJ2-5	CATSRDRGRGRETQYF	TGTGCCACCAGCAGAGATCGAGGCAGGGGAAGGGAGACCCAGTACTTC
TRBV6-4	.	once	TRBJ2-7	CAIQVPREQYF	TGTGCCATACAGGTTCCGCGCGAGCAGTACTTC
TRBV9	TRBD1	.	TRBJ1-5	CASSVGGTGSQPQHF	TGTGCCAGCAGCGTAGGAGGGACAGGGTCTCAGCCCCAGCATTTT
TRBV7-2	TRBD1	.	TRBJ1-2	CASSPQGAANYGYTF	TGTGCCAGCAGCCCACAGGGGGCTGCTAACTATGGCTACACCTTC
TRBV11-2	.	.	TRBJ2-5	CASSPEGDETQYF	TGTGCCAGCAGCCCAGAGGGGGACGAGACCCAGTACTTC
TRBV5-1	.	.	TRBJ2-3	CASSGGRTDTQYF	TGCGCCAGCAGCGGGGGCCGTACAGATACGCAGTATTTT
TRBV15	.	.	TRBJ1-4	CATSRSPSSNEKLFF	TGTGCCACCAGCAGGTCCCCCTCCTCTAATGAAAAACTGTTTTTT
TRBV12-5	.	.	TRBJ2-7	CASGSPDSSYEQYF	TGTGCTAGTGGTTCACCCGACAGCTCCTACGAGCAGTACTTC
TRBV20-1	.	.	TRBJ2-3	CSAIVSLTQYF	TGCAGTGCTATTGTCTCCCTTACGCAGTATTTT
TRBV2	.	.	TRBJ2-3	CASSPTYYAQYF	TGTGCCAGCAGTCCAACCTACTATGCCCAGTATTTT
TRBV19	.	.	TRBJ1-5	CATVTGGNQPQHF	TGTGCCACCGTGACAGGAGGCAATCAGCCCCAGCATTTT
TRBV5-1	.	.	TRBJ1-1	CASGVNLNTEAFF	TGCGCCAGCGGTGTCAACTTGAACACTGAAGCTTTCTTT
TRBV18	.	.	TRBJ2-4	CASSPRRTENIQYF	TGTGCCAGCTCACCTAGGAGGACAGAAAACATTCAGTACTTC
TRBV21-1	.	once	TRBJ1-4	CASSKNLSGRTRGEKLFF	TGTGCCAGCAGCAAAAATCTCTCGGGACGGACTAGGGGTGAAAAACTGTTTTTT
TRBV30	TRBD1	.	TRBJ2-7	CAWDRGIIYEQYF	TGTGCCTGGGACAGGGGTATTATCTACGAGCAGTACTTC
TRBV28	TRBD1	.	TRBJ2-7	CASSFGDRDLYEQYF	TGTGCCAGCAGTTTCGGCGACAGGGACCTATACGAGCAGTACTTC
TRBV29-1	TRBD1	.	TRBJ2-5	CSVGGQGRSETQYF	TGCAGCGTTGGGGGACAGGGAAGGAGTGAGACCCAGTACTTC
TRBV4-2	TRBD2	.	TRBJ2-1	CASSPGTSGDREQFF	TGTGCCAGCAGCCCTGGGACTAGCGGGGATCGAGAGCAGTTCTTC
TRBV2	TRBD2	.	TRBJ2-1	CASERLAGDHNEQFF	TGTGCCAGCGAACGCTTGGCGGGAGACCACAATGAGCAGTTCTTC
TRBV7-2	TRBD1	.	TRBJ2-7	CASSLGDSYYEQYF	TGTGCCAGCAGCCTCGGGGACAGTTACTACGAGCAGTACTTC
TRBV4-1	TRBD1	.	TRBJ2-1	CASSLGQGSYNEQFF	TGCGCCAGCAGCCTGGGACAGGGGTCCTACAATGAGCAGTTCTTC
TRBV4-2	.	.	TRBJ2-1	CASSHAISTPGNEQFF	TGTGCCAGCAGCCATGCAATTTCCACACCGGGCAATGAGCAGTTCTTC
TRBV5-1	TRBD1	.	TRBJ2-7	CASSSAGTGGDEQYF	TGCGCCAGCAGCTCCGCCGGGACAGGGGGCGACGAGCAGTACTTC
TRBV5-1	TRBD2	.	TRBJ2-1	CASSWQAGVAFNEQFF	TGCGCCAGCAGCTGGCAAGCGGGAGTGGCCTTTAATGAGCAGTTCTTC
TRBV15	.	.	TRBJ2-5	CATSRVRQEETQYF	TGTGCCACCAGCAGAGTAAGGCAGGAAGAGACCCAGTACTTC
TRBV2	TRBD1	.	TRBJ1-1	CASSQGAEAFF	TGTGCCAGCAGCCAGGGGGCTGAAGCTTTCTTT
TRBV5-4	TRBD2	once	TRBJ2-7	CASSSGTSGNYEQYF	TGTGCCAGCAGCTCCGGGACTAGCGGGAACTACGAGCAGTACTTC
TRBV6-5	TRBD1	.	TRBJ1-1	CASSYLAGGTEAFF	TGTGCCAGCAGTTACCTGGCAGGGGGGACTGAAGCTTTCTTT
TRBV6-1	TRBD1	.	TRBJ1-2	CASSAGDRVRGYTF	TGTGCCAGCAGTGCAGGGGACAGGGTTCGTGGCTACACCTTC
TRBV7-9	.	.	TRBJ2-5	CASSYRGGSQETQYF	TGTGCCAGCAGCTACAGGGGGGGCAGCCAAGAGACCCAGTACTTC
TRBV2	.	.	TRBJ2-1	CASSEAARQFF	TGTGCCAGCAGTGAAGCCGCTAGGCAGTTCTTC
TRBV5-6	TRBD1	.	TRBJ1-1	CASARDRGLYTEAFF	TGTGCCAGCGCCCGGGACAGGGGGTTGTACACTGAAGCTTTCTTT
TRBV6-1	TRBD1	.	TRBJ1-2	CASSETGGMNGYTF	TGTGCCAGCAGTGAGACAGGGGGCATGAACGGCTACACCTTC
TRBV18	.	once	TRBJ2-5	CASSPGQVETQYF	TGTGCCAGCTCACCGGGACAAGTGGAGACCCAGTACTTC
TRBV4-3	.	.	TRBJ1-1	CASSQEVPGNTEAFF	TGCGCCAGCAGCCAAGAGGTACCGGGGAACACTGAAGCTTTCTTT
TRBV18	.	.	TRBJ1-2	CASSPGAGVPYTF	TGTGCCAGCTCACCGGGGGCCGGGGTACCTTACACCTTC
TRBV5-1	TRBD2	.	TRBJ2-1	CASSLATSGRARAYNEQFF	TGCGCCAGCAGCTTGGCAACTAGCGGGAGGGCCCGGGCCTACAATGAGCAGTTCTTC
TRBV2	.	few	TRBJ2-2	CASSEDSPITGELFF	TGTGCCAGCAGTGAAGACAGTCCAATCACCGGGGAGCTGTTTTTT
TRBV6-6	.	.	TRBJ1-5	CASSYFGVRGSPQHF	TGTGCCAGCAGTTACTTCGGGGTCAGGGGTAGTCCCCAGCATTTT
TRBV5-1	.	.	TRBJ2-2	CASSLSGALLRDGTGELFF	TGCGCCAGCAGCTTATCGGGAGCCCTTCTCCGCGATGGCACCGGGGAGCTGTTTTTT
TRBV30	.	.	TRBJ1-6	CAWSEDYGEAYNSPLHF	TGTGCCTGGAGCGAAGATTACGGGGAGGCCTATAATTCACCCCTCCACTTT
TRBV5-1	.	.	TRBJ1-2	CASSPGAGNYGYTF	TGCGCCAGCAGCCCCGGTGCAGGGAACTATGGCTACACCTTC
TRBV9	.	.	TRBJ1-4	CASSATGELNEKLFF	TGTGCCAGCAGCGCCACGGGAGAACTTAATGAAAAACTGTTTTTT
TRBV4-3	.	.	TRBJ2-7	CASSQVPRGAGGRDEQYF	TGCGCCAGCAGCCAAGTCCCCCGGGGAGCGGGCGGTCGCGACGAGCAGTACTTC
TRBV4-1	.	.	TRBJ2-2	CASSQVTLELGTGELFF	TGCGCCAGCAGCCAAGTAACACTAGAGCTGGGCACCGGGGAGCTGTTTTTT
TRBV11-2	.	.	TRBJ1-2	CASSQDSNYGYTF	TGTGCCAGCAGCCAGGACTCTAACTATGGCTACACCTTC
TRBV6-1	.	.	TRBJ1-1	CACKRGYGDTEAFF	TGTGCCTGTAAGAGAGGGTATGGGGACACTGAAGCTTTCTTT
TRBV4-1	.	.	TRBJ2-7	CASSQDYRIPVWREQYF	TGCGCCAGCAGCCAAGATTATCGTATCCCGGTCTGGAGGGAGCAGTACTTC
TRBV5-1	TRBD1	.	TRBJ1-2	CASSLQGEPNYGYTF	TGCGCCAGCAGCCTACAGGGGGAGCCTAACTATGGCTACACCTTC
TRBV21-1	.	.	TRBJ1-5	CASSKDGEGSNQPQHF	TGTGCCAGCAGCAAAGACGGGGAGGGTAGCAATCAGCCCCAGCATTTT
TRBV27	TRBD2	.	TRBJ2-3	CASSWTSGSRGTDTQYF	TGTGCCAGCAGCTGGACTAGCGGGTCGCGGGGGACAGATACGCAGTATTTT
TRBV7-3	.	.	TRBJ1-2	CASTKGGGRMPYGYTF	TGTGCCAGCACCAAGGGCGGGGGTAGGATGCCTTATGGCTACACCTTC